A selection of T cell receptor beta chains follows, all from one sample in a study of blood T cell repertoires in COVID-19. Assay: immunoSEQ multiplex PCR; the TCRdb copy retains only in-frame clones and omits some. In the table there are 200,000 to 300,000 clones, about four fifths of which are singletons. The material sequenced was peripheral blood. All receptors derive from a woman older than 75 with COVID-19, enrolled during active disease. The CDR3 runs from the conserved cysteine through the conserved F or W. A D gene is named only where the DNA matches it firmly. The size of a clone is reported for some rows only, either as once, few or many, or as a class for expanded clones.

V gene,CDR3 length,clone size,J gene,D gene,CDR3 protein,CDR3 DNA
TRBV6-2/TRBV6-3,16,NA,TRBJ1-5,NA,CASSYSAGAGNQPQHF,TGTGCCAGCAGTTACTCCGCGGGGGCGGGAAATCAGCCCCAGCATTTT
TRBV20-1,16,NA,TRBJ2-1,TRBD2,CSASSGLAANYNEQFF,TGCAGTGCTAGTTCCGGACTAGCGGCCAACTACAATGAGCAGTTCTTC
TRBV20-1,14,few,TRBJ2-7,NA,CSASIGRGSYEQYF,TGCAGTGCCAGTATTGGGAGAGGCTCCTACGAGCAGTACTTC
TRBV6-5,15,NA,TRBJ2-7,TRBD1,CASSSPRQGTYEQYF,TGTGCCAGCAGTTCACCAAGACAGGGAACCTACGAGCAGTACTTC
TRBV5-4,13,NA,TRBJ1-2,NA,CASSFGQGYGYTF,TGTGCCAGCAGCTTTGGGCAGGGCTATGGCTACACCTTC
TRBV19,14,few,TRBJ1-1,TRBD1,CASSIGGQVTEAFF,TGTGCCAGTAGTATCGGGGGACAGGTCACTGAAGCTTTCTTT
TRBV6-2/TRBV6-3,13,NA,TRBJ1-2,TRBD1,CASSRQGAGGYTF,TGTGCCAGCAGCCGACAGGGGGCAGGTGGCTACACCTTC
TRBV30,13,NA,TRBJ2-3,NA,CAWSVGTLDTQYF,TGTGCCTGGAGTGTTGGGACTCTTGATACGCAGTATTTT
TRBV6-6,16,NA,TRBJ1-4,NA,CASSYSARGGKEKLFF,TGTGCCAGCAGTTACTCGGCAAGGGGGGGCAAGGAAAAACTGTTTTTT
TRBV30,13,NA,TRBJ1-3,NA,CAHTLNSGNTIYF,TGTGCCCACACCCTGAACTCTGGAAACACCATATATTTT
TRBV28,14,NA,TRBJ2-6,TRBD2,CASRGGVGANVLTF,TGTGCCAGCAGGGGAGGGGTCGGGGCCAACGTCCTGACTTTC
TRBV4-2,16,NA,TRBJ1-2,TRBD1,CASSHVHSGGYYGYTF,TGTGCCAGCAGCCACGTACACTCAGGGGGGTACTATGGCTACACCTTC
TRBV28,12,once,TRBJ2-1,TRBD2,CASSQVAGKQFF,TGTGCCAGCAGTCAAGTAGCGGGGAAGCAGTTCTTC
TRBV7-2,14,NA,TRBJ1-2,TRBD1,CASTLTGGHYGYTF,TGTGCCAGCACCCTCACAGGGGGACACTATGGCTACACCTTC
TRBV5-1,15,once,TRBJ2-3,NA,CASSLATLGTDTQYF,TGCGCCAGCAGCTTGGCTACCCTGGGCACAGATACGCAGTATTTT
TRBV30,15,NA,TRBJ2-3,TRBD2,CAWDRLAGGQGTQYF,TGTGCCTGGGACCGACTAGCGGGAGGGCAGGGTACGCAGTATTTT
TRBV12-3/TRBV12-4,13,few,TRBJ1-1,NA,CASRPTEHTEAFF,TGTGCCAGCAGACCGACAGAGCACACTGAAGCTTTCTTT
TRBV6-6,17,NA,TRBJ2-2,TRBD2,CASSLRGAGAVTGELFF,TGTGCCAGCAGTCTTCGGGGAGCGGGGGCCGTCACCGGGGAGCTGTTTTTT
TRBV9,15,NA,TRBJ2-3,NA,CASSQTGASTDTQYF,TGTGCCAGCAGCCAGACAGGCGCTAGCACAGATACGCAGTATTTT
TRBV6-5,15,NA,TRBJ2-5,TRBD2,CASKYWLAGGETQYF,TGTGCCAGCAAATATTGGCTAGCGGGAGGGGAGACCCAGTACTTC
TRBV11-3,15,few,TRBJ1-6,NA,CASSRDGRSNSPLHF,TGTGCCAGCAGCCGGGACGGGAGGTCTAATTCACCCCTCCACTTT
TRBV11-3,15,NA,TRBJ2-2,NA,CASSLGEANTGELFF,TGTGCCAGCAGCTTGGGCGAAGCGAACACCGGGGAGCTGTTTTTT
TRBV6-2/TRBV6-3,17,NA,TRBJ2-1,NA,CASSYSFGSWSYNEQFF,TGTGCCAGCAGTTACTCATTTGGGAGTTGGTCCTACAATGAGCAGTTCTTC
TRBV11-2,15,NA,TRBJ2-5,NA,CASRPGGTPQETQYF,TGTGCCAGCAGACCAGGGGGGACTCCACAAGAGACCCAGTACTTC
TRBV27,15,NA,TRBJ1-6,TRBD1,CASSEGQGYNSPLHF,TGTGCCAGCTCGGAAGGACAGGGATATAATTCACCCCTCCACTTT
TRBV5-8,13,NA,TRBJ1-1,NA,CASSLGVATEAFF,TGTGCCAGCAGCTTGGGTGTGGCCACTGAAGCTTTCTTT
TRBV5-1,14,NA,TRBJ1-1,NA,CASSLVADYSEAFF,TGCGCCAGCAGCTTGGTCGCAGACTACTCTGAAGCTTTCTTT
TRBV2,13,NA,TRBJ1-4,NA,CASSLLRGEKLFF,TGTGCCAGCAGTTTGCTCCGGGGGGAAAAACTGTTTTTT
TRBV19,14,NA,TRBJ2-2,TRBD1,CASTVTGTTGELFF,TGTGCCAGTACCGTGACAGGGACCACCGGGGAGCTGTTTTTT
TRBV6-6,15,NA,TRBJ1-2,NA,CATVPRAGTNNGYTF,TGTGCCACCGTCCCTCGGGCGGGGACCAATAATGGCTACACCTTC
TRBV3-1/TRBV3-2,17,NA,TRBJ1-2,NA,CASSRSAGTQSNYGYTF,TGTGCCAGCAGCCGCAGCGCCGGGACTCAATCTAACTATGGCTACACCTTC
TRBV6-5,14,NA,TRBJ2-3,TRBD1,CASRRGLAADTQYF,TGTGCCAGCAGGAGGGGGCTAGCCGCAGATACGCAGTATTTT
TRBV3-1/TRBV3-2,17,NA,TRBJ2-7,NA,CASSQDLPGFNSYEQYF,TGTGCCAGCAGCCAAGATTTGCCAGGGTTTAACTCCTACGAGCAGTACTTC
TRBV7-3,15,once,TRBJ2-3,NA,CASSLSMHAEDTQYF,TGTGCCAGCAGCTTATCGATGCATGCGGAAGATACGCAGTATTTT
TRBV12-5,15,NA,TRBJ1-2,NA,CASGLVRGGSYGYTF,TGTGCTAGTGGTTTGGTACGGGGGGGGTCCTATGGCTACACCTTC
TRBV6-5,13,NA,TRBJ1-2,NA,CASKFQGRNGYTF,TGTGCCAGCAAATTTCAGGGAAGGAATGGCTACACCTTC
TRBV7-2,16,NA,TRBJ1-1,TRBD1,CASSFLGQGGYTEAFF,TGTGCCAGCAGCTTTTTGGGACAGGGTGGGTACACTGAAGCTTTCTTT
TRBV7-9,16,NA,TRBJ1-4,NA,CASSLATRAGYEKLFF,TGTGCCAGCAGCTTAGCGACCAGGGCAGGTTATGAAAAACTGTTTTTT
TRBV6-5,15,few,TRBJ1-6,NA,CASSYQGTYNSPLHF,TGTGCCAGCAGTTACCAGGGAACCTATAATTCACCCCTCCACTTT
TRBV5-8,13,NA,TRBJ1-5,NA,CASGQGGNQPQHF,TGTGCCAGCGGGCAGGGTGGTAATCAGCCCCAGCATTTT
TRBV28,15,NA,TRBJ1-6,TRBD1,CASRRGGTGDSPLHF,TGTGCCAGCAGGAGGGGGGGGACAGGGGATTCACCCCTCCACTTT
TRBV18,12,NA,TRBJ1-5,NA,CASSPPGGPQHF,TGTGCCAGCTCACCACCGGGGGGGCCCCAGCATTTT
TRBV6-5,14,NA,TRBJ2-7,TRBD2,CASGQLAGDLEQYF,TGTGCCAGCGGGCAACTAGCGGGAGATCTCGAGCAGTACTTC
TRBV19,16,NA,TRBJ2-7,TRBD2,CASSLGGGLDSYEQYF,TGTGCCAGTAGTCTGGGGGGGGGTCTTGACTCCTACGAGCAGTACTTC
TRBV18,14,NA,TRBJ1-4,NA,CASSPSYSNEKLFF,TGTGCCAGCTCCCCATCCTACTCAAATGAAAAACTGTTTTTT
TRBV5-4,20,NA,TRBJ2-6,NA,CASQNYGGRLIGSGANVLTF,TGTGCCAGCCAGAACTATGGGGGCAGGCTTATTGGTTCTGGGGCCAACGTCCTGACTTTC
TRBV5-5,18,NA,TRBJ1-3,TRBD1,CASSLGDSYLISGNTIYF,TGTGCCAGCAGCTTGGGGGACAGTTATTTGATCTCTGGAAACACCATATATTTT
TRBV5-4,13,NA,TRBJ2-5,NA,CASSLPGQETQYF,TGTGCCAGCAGCTTGCCAGGACAAGAGACCCAGTACTTC
TRBV6-1,17,NA,TRBJ1-5,NA,CASSEMGPGFSNQPQHF,TGTGCCAGCAGTGAAATGGGGCCCGGTTTTAGCAATCAGCCCCAGCATTTT
TRBV6-2/TRBV6-3,13,NA,TRBJ2-5,TRBD1,CASSRTGGETQYF,TGTGCCAGCAGTCGCACAGGGGGCGAGACCCAGTACTTC
TRBV6-5,14,NA,TRBJ2-3,NA,CASSRGGRTDTQYF,TGTGCCAGCAGTAGGGGGGGGCGGACAGATACGCAGTATTTT
TRBV5-1,14,NA,TRBJ1-4,NA,CASSFGSANEKLFF,TGCGCCAGCAGCTTCGGCAGCGCTAATGAAAAACTGTTTTTT
TRBV7-2,16,NA,TRBJ1-1,NA,CASSPRLQGLNTEAFF,TGTGCCAGCAGCCCGAGACTACAGGGCCTGAACACTGAAGCTTTCTTT
TRBV19,15,NA,TRBJ2-3,TRBD2,CASSRLAGVADTQYF,TGTGCCAGTAGTCGACTAGCGGGAGTTGCAGATACGCAGTATTTT
TRBV4-3,18,NA,TRBJ2-1,TRBD1,CASSQNSGTGGVYDEQFF,TGCGCCAGCAGCCAGAATTCTGGGACAGGAGGCGTCTACGATGAGCAGTTCTTC